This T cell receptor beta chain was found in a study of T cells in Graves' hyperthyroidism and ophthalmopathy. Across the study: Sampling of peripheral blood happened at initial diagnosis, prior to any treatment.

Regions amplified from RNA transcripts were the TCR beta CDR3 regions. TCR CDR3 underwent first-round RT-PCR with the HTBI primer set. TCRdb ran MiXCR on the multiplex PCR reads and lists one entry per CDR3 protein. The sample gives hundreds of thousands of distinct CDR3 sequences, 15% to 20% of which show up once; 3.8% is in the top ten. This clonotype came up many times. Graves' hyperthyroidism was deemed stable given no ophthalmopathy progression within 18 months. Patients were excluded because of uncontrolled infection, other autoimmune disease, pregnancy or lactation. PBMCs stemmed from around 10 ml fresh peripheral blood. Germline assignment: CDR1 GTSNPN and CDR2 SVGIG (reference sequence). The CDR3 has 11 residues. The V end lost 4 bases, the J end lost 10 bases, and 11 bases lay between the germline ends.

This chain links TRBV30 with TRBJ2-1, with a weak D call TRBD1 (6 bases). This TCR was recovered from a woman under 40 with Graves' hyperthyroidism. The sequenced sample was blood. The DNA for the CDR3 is TGTGCCTGGATATGGGGGCCAGAGCAGTTCTTC. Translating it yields CAWIWGPEQFF.